These 18 T cell receptor beta chains were all obtained from the same sample, sequenced in a study of CD8 T cells in Susac syndrome. Random hexamers were used to reverse transcribe an amount of roughly 0.45 to 1 ug RNA. Via MiXCR, TCRdb re-called the immunoSEQ multiplex PCR reads, giving one row per CDR3 protein. The sample includes about 140,000 distinct CDR3 sequences, approximately 96% of them seen just once. The sample comprised CD4+ T cells from PBMCs. These receptors all stem from a human donor with multiple sclerosis.

The count of this clonotype is one. This rearrangement joins TRBV7-9 to TRBJ2-7; either TRBD1 or TRBD2 may fit D (5 bases each). CDR3 length: 14 residues. V gave up 0 bases and J gave up 5 bases, with 11 bases separating them. CDR1 SEHNR and CDR2 FQNEAQ come from the germline V gene (reference sequence). The CDR3 bases are TGTGCCAGCAGCTTAGCCGGGGCGGGCCACGAGCAGTACTTC. This encodes CASSLAGAGHEQYF. The full variable domain, in which reference TRBV7-9 and TRBJ2-7 provide the parts outside the CDR3, is DTGVSQNPRHKITKRGQNVTFRCDPISEHNRLYWYRQTLGQGPEFLTYFQNEAQLEKSRLLSDRFSAERPKGSFSTLEIQRTEQGDSAMYLCASSLAGAGHEQYFGPGTRLTVT.

The CDR3 DNA is TGTGCCAGCTCACCCTCCGGACCTAGTCACACAGATACGCAGTATTTT. Its translation: CASSPSGPSHTDTQYF. This chain uses TRBV18 with TRBJ2-3; D is unresolved. The CDR3 extends over 16 amino acids. V dropped 3 bases and J dropped 2 bases, with 15 bases sitting between them. Germline assignment: CDR1 KGHSH and CDR2 LQKENI.

This chain links TRBV7-9 with TRBJ2-3, with 7 bases fitting TRBD2. In germline, CDR1 is SEHNR, CDR2 FQNEAQ (reference sequence). This CDR3 comprises 16 residues. J lost 0 bases, V lost 5 bases, and 8 bases had no gene match. The chain's CDR3 is CASSPRRGSSTDTQYF. DNA of the CDR3: TGTGCCAGCAGCCCCCGGCGGGGGAGTAGCACAGATACGCAGTATTTT.

This clonotype was counted a single time. The rearrangement joins TRBV19 to TRBJ1-2, with 9 positions matching TRBD1. The junction had 2 bases not matched to a gene; V was cut back by 8 bases and J by 4 bases. Germline CDR1 reads LNHDA; CDR2 reads SQIVND (reference sequence). The CDR3 extends over 12 amino acids. The CDR3 sequence: CASRTGVYGYTF. CDR3 DNA sequence: TGTGCCAGTCGGACAGGGGTCTATGGCTACACCTTC.

V and J are TRBV9 and TRBJ2-3, with 9 bases lining up with TRBD1. This CDR3 region has 17 residues. V lost 0 bases, J lost 4 bases, and 9 bases stayed unmatched. Germline CDR1 SGDLS, CDR2 YYNGEE. The CDR3 DNA sequence: TGTGCCAGCAGCGTAGACCCGACAGGGGGAGTGGCAGATACGCAGTATTTT. This gives the protein CASSVDPTGGVADTQYF.

This clonotype was seen once. V usage is TRBV27 and J usage is TRBJ2-3; tentatively, D is TRBD1 (6 bases). This CDR3 region has 15 residues. Germline CDR1 and CDR2: MNHEY and SMNVEV (reference sequence). V lost 6 bases to trimming and J lost 0 bases, with 13 bases between them. The CDR3: CASRVNRASTDTQYF. The CDR3, as DNA: TGTGCCAGCAGGGTAAACAGGGCTAGCACAGATACGCAGTATTTT.

The chain couples TRBV20-1 to TRBJ1-5; TRBD1 aligns across 7 bases. Germline assignment: CDR1 DFQATT and CDR2 SNEGSKA (reference sequence). Germline trimming cut 5 bases from V and 7 bases from J; bases unmatched to any gene: 8. The CDR3 totals 13 residues. The CDR3 bases are TGCAGTGCTTCCGACAGGGTAGGACAGCCCCAGCATTTT. Translated, it gives CSASDRVGQPQHF.

A remark on this clonotype: An end of the junction differs from the germline gene, which may be a read error. The chain joins TRBV30 to TRBJ1-1, with D unresolved. The CDR3 runs 10 residues. CDR1 GTSNPN and CDR2 SVGIG come from the germline V gene (reference sequence). The chain's CDR3 is CSLSRTEAFF. DNA for the CDR3: TGCTCCCTTTCTAGAACTGAAGCTTTCTTT.

This clonotype has just one count. The chain links TRBV5-4 to TRBJ2-1; D might be TRBD2 (5 bases). Trimming shortened V by 4 bases and J by 6 bases, and 11 bases separated the two germline ends. Germline values: CDR1 SGHNT, CDR2 YYREEE (reference sequence). The CDR3 extends over 13 amino acids. CDR3 sequence (DNA): TGTGCCAGCAGCCCTCGCGGGTCCAATGAGCAGTTCTTC. Encoded protein: CASSPRGSNEQFF.

The CDR3 spells CASSPKVNTEAFF. The DNA for the CDR3 is TGTGCCAGCTCACCAAAGGTGAACACTGAAGCTTTCTTT. This chain links TRBV18 with TRBJ1-1; D uncertain. Looked up from germline, CDR1 is KGHSH and CDR2 is LQKENI. Trimming left V 2 bases short and J 0 bases short, with 4 bases between. The CDR3 sequence is 13 residues long.

The CDR3 loop is CASTRGDRHTPSYEQYF. CDR3 coding DNA: TGTGCCAGTACCAGGGGGGACAGGCATACTCCTTCCTACGAGCAGTACTTC. V gene TRBV19 combines with J gene TRBJ2-7, with 8 bases aligning to TRBD1. The V gene end was trimmed by 7 bases and the J gene end by 1 base; junction bases not matched to a gene: 15. Germline lookup yields CDR1 LNHDA and CDR2 SQIVND (reference sequence). The CDR3 runs to 17 residues.

The chain employs TRBV29-1 and TRBJ2-3, with D hard to call. V gave up 4 bases and J gave up 2 bases, with 10 bases separating them. In germline, CDR1 is SQVTM, CDR2 ANQGSEA. This CDR3 contains 13 residues. This CDR3 is CSVATEITDTQYF. The DNA of the CDR3 is TGCAGCGTTGCCACAGAGATCACAGATACGCAGTATTTT.

The CDR3 DNA reads TGTGCCAGCAGTACTATAGACCTAATCAACGAGCAGTTCTTC. Residues: CASSTIDLINEQFF. J is TRBJ2-1 and V is TRBV6-1; no reliable D call. The germline CDR1 and CDR2 sequences are MNHNS and SASEGT. V was pared by 5 bases and J by 10 bases, with 18 bases between. The CDR3 is 14 residues long.

DNA of the CDR3: TGTGCCAGCAGTTTTAGCCCCGGCTCTGGAAACACCATATATTTT. Its protein product is CASSFSPGSGNTIYF. The chain is built from TRBV12-3 or TRBV12-4 and TRBJ1-3; no firm D call. CDR3 size: 15 residues. The V gene lost 3 bases and the J gene lost 0 bases, with 9 bases spanning the gap.

V is TRBV12-3 or TRBV12-4 and J is TRBJ2-3; TRBD1 matches 7 bases. With V trimmed by 4 bases and J by 4 bases, 14 bases remained unmatched. This CDR3 has 17 amino acids. DNA of the CDR3: TGTGCCAGCAGTTCGGCGACAGGGTCGGTTGGGGCAGATACGCAGTATTTT. Translation gives CASSSATGSVGADTQYF.

The count of this clonotype is one. The chain carries TRBV28 and TRBJ2-7, with TRBD2 as a possible D gene (6 bases). V lost 6 bases, J lost 0 bases, and 18 bases lay in between. Germline CDR1 is MDHEN and CDR2 is SYDVKM. This CDR3 has 16 amino acids. CDR3 sequence reads: CASSHPNSGSSYEQYF. As DNA, the CDR3 is TGTGCCAGCAGCCATCCCAATAGCGGAAGCTCCTACGAGCAGTACTTC.

Here the CDR3 reads CATSREGGSTDTQYF. The CDR3 coding sequence is TGTGCCACCAGCAGAGAGGGGGGGAGCACAGATACGCAGTATTTT. The chain uses TRBV15 and TRBJ2-3; 7 bases agree with TRBD2. Trimming at V came to 0 bases and at J to 0 bases, leaving 0 bases not matched to a gene. CDR3 length equals 15 residues. Germline assignment: CDR1 LNHNV and CDR2 YYDKDF (reference sequence).

This chain joins TRBV30 and TRBJ2-7; the D is unclear. V was cut by 3 bases and J by 3 bases, with 15 bases left in between. The germline gives CDR1 GTSNPN, CDR2 SVGIG (reference sequence). This CDR3 region has 14 residues. CDR3 loop: CAWRSAVVRYEQYF. In nucleotides, the CDR3 is TGTGCCTGGAGGTCGGCAGTGGTACGCTACGAGCAGTACTTC.